This T cell receptor beta chain was captured by sequencing in a study of blood T cell repertoires in COVID-19. Background on the study: Specimens from acute and convalescent COVID-19 originated in the United States, Italy and Spain. Sample material is recorded as cDNA or gDNA derived from T cells, B-cell-depleted T cells, or PBMCs.

Participants were aged about 18 to 90 years from roughly 26 US areas. Germline assignment: CDR1 KGHSH and CDR2 LQKENI. V dropped 3 bases and J dropped 4 bases, with 15 bases sitting between them. CDR3 size: 15 residues. In the original workflow: Nucleated cell number was recorded as an estimate derived from reference gene primer amplification. Generated by immunoSEQ multiplex PCR, the TCRdb table keeps only in-frame clones and is missing some. That table supplies the V and J calls and clone size; D and trimming were determined from the DNA. Of around 200,000 clones listed, approximately 86% are singletons.

This chain connects TRBV18 to TRBJ1-2; D uncertain. Specimen: PBMCs or T cells enriched from blood (not recorded which). This receptor was taken from a woman aged 25 to 45 who had been exposed to COVID-19. CDR3 sequence: CASSPGLDGFYGYTF. The CDR3 nucleotides read TGTGCCAGCTCACCCGGCCTAGACGGGTTCTATGGCTACACCTTC.